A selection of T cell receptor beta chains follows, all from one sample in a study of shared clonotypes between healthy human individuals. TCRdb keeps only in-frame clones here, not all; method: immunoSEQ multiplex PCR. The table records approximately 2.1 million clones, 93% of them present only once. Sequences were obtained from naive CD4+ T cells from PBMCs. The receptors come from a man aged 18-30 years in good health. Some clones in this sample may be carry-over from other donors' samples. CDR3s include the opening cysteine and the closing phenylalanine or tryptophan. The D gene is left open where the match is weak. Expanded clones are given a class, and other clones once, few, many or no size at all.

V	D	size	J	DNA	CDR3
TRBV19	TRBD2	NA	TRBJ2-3	TGTGCCAGTTCATTGGGAGGGAGGGCAACAGATACGCAGTATTTT	CASSLGGRATDTQYF
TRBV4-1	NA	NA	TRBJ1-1	TGCGCCAGCAGCCAAGAAGGGGGTAGGACTGAAGCTTTCTTT	CASSQEGGRTEAFF
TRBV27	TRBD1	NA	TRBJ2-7	TGTGCCAGCAGTCCCCAAACGACAGGGTGGAACGAGCAGTACTTC	CASSPQTTGWNEQYF
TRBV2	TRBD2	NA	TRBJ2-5	TGTGCCATCGCGAGAGGGAGGGAACACACTATTCAAGAGACCCAGTACTTC	CAIARGREHTIQETQYF
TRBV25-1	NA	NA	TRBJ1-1	TGTGCCAGCCTGGGACCGCTGAACACTGAAGCTTTCTTT	CASLGPLNTEAFF
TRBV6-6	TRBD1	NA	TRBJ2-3	TGTGCCAGCAGAACGGGACAGGTTGATGCAGATACGCAGTATTTT	CASRTGQVDADTQYF
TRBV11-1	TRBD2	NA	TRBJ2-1	TGTGCCAGCAGCCTTAGCGGGAGCAAGGACAATGAGCAGTTCTTC	CASSLSGSKDNEQFF
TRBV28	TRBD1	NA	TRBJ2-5	TGTGCCAGCACCCCCGGACAGGCGAGGGAGACCCAGTACTTC	CASTPGQARETQYF
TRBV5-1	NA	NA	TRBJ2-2	TGCGCCAGCAGCTTCGAGGCTTACCATGGCGGGGAGCTGTTTTTT	CASSFEAYHGGELFF
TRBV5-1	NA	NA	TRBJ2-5	TGCGCCAGCAACTTGGGGTCAGCCCAAGAGACCCAGTACTTC	CASNLGSAQETQYF
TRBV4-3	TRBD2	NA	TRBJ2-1	TGCGCCAGCAGCCGCGGAACTAGCGGAGCTTACAATGAGCAGTTCTTC	CASSRGTSGAYNEQFF
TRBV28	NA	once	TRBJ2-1	TGTGCCAGCAGTAGAGGAGGGACGTCCCTCCGCCCGAGTGAGCAGTTCTTC	CASSRGGTSLRPSEQFF
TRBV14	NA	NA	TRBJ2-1	TGTGCCAGCAGCCAAGGAACAAGCGATGAGCAGTTCTTC	CASSQGTSDEQFF
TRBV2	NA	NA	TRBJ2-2	TGTGCCAGCAGTGAAGTGGTCCGTCCACCGGGCACCGGGGAGCTGTTTTTT	CASSEVVRPPGTGELFF
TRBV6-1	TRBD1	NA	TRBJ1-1	TGTGCCAGCAGTCTCACCGGGACAGGGGGTTCGGCAGCTTTCTTT	CASSLTGTGGSAAFF
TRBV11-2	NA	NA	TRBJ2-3	TGTGCCAGCAGCTTGGCCCGCTTCACAGATACGCAGTATTTT	CASSLARFTDTQYF
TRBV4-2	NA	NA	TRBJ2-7	TGTGCCAGCAGCCTACGGGGTTTGGACGAGCAGTACTTC	CASSLRGLDEQYF
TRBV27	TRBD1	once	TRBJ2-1	TGTGCCAGCAGTCCCAGGGGGCGGAACAATGAGCAGTTCTTC	CASSPRGRNNEQFF
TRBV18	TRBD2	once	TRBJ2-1	TGTGCCAGCTCCACTAGCGGGAGTTATCGTGAGCAGTTCTTC	CASSTSGSYREQFF
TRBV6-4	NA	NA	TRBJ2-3	TGTGCCAGCAGTATTACCGACCGGGATACGCAGTATTTT	CASSITDRDTQYF
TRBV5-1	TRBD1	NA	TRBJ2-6	TGCGCCAGCAGCCCCTGGACAGGTCGCTCTGGGGCCAACGTCCTGACTTTC	CASSPWTGRSGANVLTF
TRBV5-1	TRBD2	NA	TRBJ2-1	TGCGCCAGCAGCTTAGGAGGGACTAGTAGGGTGGAGCAGTTCTTC	CASSLGGTSRVEQFF
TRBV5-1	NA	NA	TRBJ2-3	TGCGCCAGCAGCGTCTTGACTTCTACTAGCACAGATACGCAGTATTTT	CASSVLTSTSTDTQYF
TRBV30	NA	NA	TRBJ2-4	TGTGCCTGGAGTGTAGGACTAGCCAAAAACATTCAGTACTTC	CAWSVGLAKNIQYF
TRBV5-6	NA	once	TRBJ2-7	TGTGCCAGCAGCTTGCCGCGACGCCCGTCCTACGAGCAGTACTTC	CASSLPRRPSYEQYF
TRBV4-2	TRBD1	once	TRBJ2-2	TGTGCCAGCAGCCATCGGACAGGGGGGACCACCGGGGAGCTGTTTTTT	CASSHRTGGTTGELFF
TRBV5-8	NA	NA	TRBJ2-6	TGTGCCAGCAGCTTGTTTCCGGGACCCTCCAACGTCCTGACTTTC	CASSLFPGPSNVLTF
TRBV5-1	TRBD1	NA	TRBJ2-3	TGCGCCAGCACCCAGACAGGGGGCGGAGATACGCAGTATTTT	CASTQTGGGDTQYF
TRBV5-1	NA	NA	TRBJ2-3	TGCGCCAGCAGCCCGAACACAGATACGCAGTATTTT	CASSPNTDTQYF
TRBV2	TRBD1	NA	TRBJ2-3	TGTGCCACCCGGGACAGTGGGACAGATACGCAGTATTTT	CATRDSGTDTQYF
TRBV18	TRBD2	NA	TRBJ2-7	TGTGCCAGCTCACCGTGGCAGCGGGGGGGATACGAGCAGTACTTC	CASSPWQRGGYEQYF
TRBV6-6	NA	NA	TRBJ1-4	TGTGCCAGCAGCCCCCAGGGGTTTTCTAATGAAAAACTGTTTTTT	CASSPQGFSNEKLFF
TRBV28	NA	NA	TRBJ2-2	TGTGCCAGCAGTTTGTCGGGAGTCGTCACCGGGGAGCTGTTTTTT	CASSLSGVVTGELFF
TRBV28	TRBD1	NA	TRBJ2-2	TGTGCCAGCAGTCTTCGACAGGGGTCCACCGGGGAGCTGTTTTTT	CASSLRQGSTGELFF
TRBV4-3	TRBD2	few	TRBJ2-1	TGCGCCAGCAGCCGAAGCGGGAGGGGGGACAATGAGCAGTTCTTC	CASSRSGRGDNEQFF
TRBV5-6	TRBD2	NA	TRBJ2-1	TGTGCCAGCAGCTTGTTCGGGACTAGCGGGTCGAGGTTCTTC	CASSLFGTSGSRFF
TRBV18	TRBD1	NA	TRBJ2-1	TGTGCCAGCTCACCGACAGGGGGCAGCTACAATGAGCAGTTCTTC	CASSPTGGSYNEQFF
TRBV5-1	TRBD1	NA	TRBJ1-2	TGCGCCAGCAGCCCCGGGGACAGGGCCGATGGCTACACCTTC	CASSPGDRADGYTF
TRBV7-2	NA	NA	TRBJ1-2	TGTGCCAGCAGCTTGGGGCCAGGGATGGGCTACACCTTC	CASSLGPGMGYTF
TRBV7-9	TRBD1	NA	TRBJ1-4	TGTGCCAGCAGCAAAAGAGGGGGCGGGAATGAAAAACTGTTTTTT	CASSKRGGGNEKLFF
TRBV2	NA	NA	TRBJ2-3	TGTGCCAGTAAGGGGCGGCTCTTCACAGATACGCAGTATTTT	CASKGRLFTDTQYF
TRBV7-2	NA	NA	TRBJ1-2	TGTGCCAGCAACCTGGGGGCGGCCGCAAATGGCTACACCTTC	CASNLGAAANGYTF
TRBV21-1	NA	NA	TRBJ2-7	TGTGCCAGCAGCGACCAGAAGAGCTCCTACGAGCAGTACTTC	CASSDQKSSYEQYF
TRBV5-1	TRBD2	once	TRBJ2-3	TGCGCCAGCAGCTCTAGCGGGGCCCCCACAGATACGCAGTATTTT	CASSSSGAPTDTQYF
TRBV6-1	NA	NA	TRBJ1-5	TGTGCCAGCAGAGAGCAGTATAGCAATCAGCCCCAGCATTTT	CASREQYSNQPQHF
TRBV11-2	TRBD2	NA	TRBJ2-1	TGTGCCAGCAGCTCAGAGAGCGGGAGCCTCTACAATGAGCAGTTCTTC	CASSSESGSLYNEQFF
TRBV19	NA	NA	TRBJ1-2	TGTGCCAGTAGTATAGAAGGCAGACTCTATGGCTACACCTTC	CASSIEGRLYGYTF
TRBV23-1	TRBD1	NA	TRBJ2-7	TGCGCCAGCAGTCACCGGGGACAGGCGGACCAGTACTTC	CASSHRGQADQYF
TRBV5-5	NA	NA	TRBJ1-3	TGTGCCAGCAGCCCCCCGGCGTTGGCCCTCTCTGGAAACACCATATATTTT	CASSPPALALSGNTIYF